This T cell receptor beta chain came from a study of cytomegalovirus exposure and HLA in healthy donors. As for the study in general: The early release's HLA-typed donors yielded approximately 81 million unique TCRs.

For this clone: Its antigen is as yet unknown.

Primers for the PCR totalled 60 Vbeta and 13 Jbeta. The protocol was immunoSEQ multiplex PCR, while the TCRdb copy is restricted to in-frame clones and leaves out a portion. The sample holds roughly 130,000 clones, approximately 80% seen once. Overall study findings and caveats: Compared with the roughly 670-donor mean, an Asian-associated ancestry cluster reportedly had fewer N-insertions, according to a later analysis. Among TCR beta chains of equal frequency, HLA-associated ones were more clonally expanded in a later analysis. Using a false discovery rate of 0.05, a later analysis showed that approximately 18,000 TCR beta sequences were associated with HLA alleles.

Deletions cut 2 bases from V and 8 bases from J, with 10 bases between. CDR3 size: 12 residues. Germline CDR1 is SGHNT and CDR2 is YYREEE (reference sequence). The chain joins TRBV5-4 to TRBJ1-2; TRBD1 might be the D (5 bases). The clonotype comes from a young man in good health and CMV-seronegative. The sequencing input was PBMCs. CDR3 amino acids: CASSFQGGGYTF. In DNA form, the CDR3 reads TGTGCCAGCAGCTTTCAGGGCGGCGGCTACACCTTC.